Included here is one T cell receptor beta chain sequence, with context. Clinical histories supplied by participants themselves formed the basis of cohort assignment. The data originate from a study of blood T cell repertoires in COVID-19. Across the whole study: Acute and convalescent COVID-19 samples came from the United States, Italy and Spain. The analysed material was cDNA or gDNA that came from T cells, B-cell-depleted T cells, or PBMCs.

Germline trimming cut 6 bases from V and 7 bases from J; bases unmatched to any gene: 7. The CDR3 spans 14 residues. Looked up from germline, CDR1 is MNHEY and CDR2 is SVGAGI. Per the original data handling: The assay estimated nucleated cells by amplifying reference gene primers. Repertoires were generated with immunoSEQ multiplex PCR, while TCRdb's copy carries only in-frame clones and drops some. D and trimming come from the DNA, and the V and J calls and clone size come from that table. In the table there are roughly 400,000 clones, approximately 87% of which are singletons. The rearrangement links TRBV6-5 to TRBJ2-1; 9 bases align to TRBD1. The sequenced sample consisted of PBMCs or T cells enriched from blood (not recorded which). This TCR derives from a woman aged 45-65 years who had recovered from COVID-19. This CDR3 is CASRETGGRNEQFF. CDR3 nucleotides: TGTGCCAGCAGAGAGACAGGGGGGCGGAATGAGCAGTTCTTC.